This T cell receptor beta chain was observed in a study of CD8+CD57+ T cells in acquired aplastic anemia. Across the study: CD4+ and CD8+ cells, once sorted, gave DNA averaging roughly 3 ug.

The V gene lost 8 bases and the J gene lost 0 bases, with 12 bases spanning the gap. The CDR3 runs to 13 residues. In germline, CDR1 is SQVTM, CDR2 ANQGSEA. This clonotype was recorded at least ten times. Its target is not known. Genomic DNA, the template, was used for profiling of the TCR beta VDJ and CDR3. Using its own MiXCR run on the reads, TCRdb lists one record per CDR3 protein. The sample holds approximately 59,000 distinct CDR3 sequences; just over 55% are singletons and the top ten take about 15%. Study-level points and caveats: Roughly 30 was the count of CD8+ CDR3 sequences that patients shared with controls.

Patients included in sequencing had previously demonstrated CD8+CD57+ cell expansion by flow cytometry. Therapy had not been given to patients before blood sampling. The sample was sorted CD4+, CD8+, or CD8+CD57+ T cells (not recorded which) from PBMCs. The receptor comes from a human donor with aplastic anemia. This chain links TRBV29-1 with TRBJ2-3; TRBD2 is a possible D gene (6 bases). The CDR3 region has the DNA TGCAGCATTGGTGGAGGGAGCACAGATACGCAGTATTTT. Amino acid sequence: CSIGGGSTDTQYF.